This T cell receptor beta chain came from a study of T cell responses to AZD1222 COVID-19 vaccine (dated by TCRdb to about 2021). Context from the whole study: TCR sequencing covered 230 or so trial participants: roughly 200 given two doses of AZD1222 and about 26 given two doses of MenACWY control vaccine. Trial participants were enrolled into age subgroups of 18-55, 56-69 and 70-plus years, which contained approximately 150, 28 and 58 TCR-sequenced participants, respectively.

The CDR3 regions of human TCRbeta chains were analyzed by immunosequencing. Regarding the original processing steps: Repertoire TCRs were matched against a reference library of SARS-CoV-2-specific TCRs generated with the MIRA antigen-specificity platform. Breadth meant the fraction of unique TCRs that were SARS-CoV-2-associated, whereas depth meant the fraction of total T cells that were SARS-CoV-2-associated. Using the MIRA data, every spike-specific TCR was mapped to the spike region that the TCR reacted to and assigned to either a CD4 or a CD8 class. Log10-transformed breadth and depth values were compared by one-way ANOVA with Sidak's multiple comparisons tests. Imported from immuneACCESS, the table was reduced by TCRdb to in-frame sequences with V and J called. These copies leave out some clones; in studies compared against another copy, an unresolved V gene accounts for under half, and the cause of the remainder is not known. V and J calls and clone size are as listed in that table; D and trimming were resolved from the DNA. For this sample the table gives more than 70,000 clones, of which approximately 90% were detected only once. Around 28% of the sample belongs to the ten largest clones.

The research as a whole found: Participants were mostly white British, with more females than males. The authors suggested clonal diversity may have been underestimated. The 56-69-year group was small, and its depth increase did not reach significance, likely because of low power. Because no samples from the day 14 peak response were available, repertoires could be characterized only after the peak T cell response. Conclusions about previously exposed vaccinees were limited because only six AZD1222 recipients were SARS-CoV-2 seropositive at baseline. Epitopes outside the regions mutated in the B.1.351 and B.1.1.7 variants were reportedly recognized by nearly half of the unique spike-specific TCRs. After two AZD1222 doses, spike-specific TCR breadth and depth were significantly higher than at day 0 and than in MenACWY recipients. The whole spike protein was spanned by vaccine-associated CD4 TCRs, and dominant responses were seen in regions 160-218 and 743-854.

CDR3 length: 16 amino acids, cysteine to phenylalanine. This entry keeps only the CDR3 DNA: 48 bases, framed from base 1. For this chain, trimming is 3 bases at the V end and 8 bases at the J end, and the number of junction bases without a gene match is 12. Based on the germline V gene, the CDR1 and CDR2 sequences are SGDLS and YYNGEE. Points on this clone: This receptor's antigen is unknown. Base qualities are not provided; no much larger clone lies one nucleotide away.

The time point label, read with the paper, signifies: about 28 days (+/-7) after the second vaccine dose. AZD1222 recipients with second doses at about 4 weeks or about 12 weeks were pooled, because spike-specific TCR depth and breadth did not differ between schedules. Samples from vaccinated people were obtained from the UK trials COV001 and COV002, which included a single-blind randomized controlled phase 2/3 trial of AZD1222 (ChAdOx1 nCoV-19) in healthy adults. For TCRbeta chain sequencing, PBMC samples were collected from trial participants at day 0 and at day 28 after the second dose. This receptor was identified in an adult who received the AZD1222 COVID-19 vaccine. Sequenced material: peripheral blood, taken 28 days after the second AZD1222 dose. This receptor chain uses TRBV9 and TRBJ2-1; 9 bases in the junction line up with TRBD2. The CDR3 reads as follows: CASSATGLAISYEQFF. The bases read TGTGCCAGCAGCGCAACGGGACTAGCTATTAGTTATGAGCAGTTCTTC.